This T cell receptor (beta chain) was captured in a study of blood T cell repertoires in COVID-19 (dated by TCRdb to 2020 to 2022). About the full investigation: Collaborator samples came from the United States, Italy and Spain and covered acute and convalescent phases of COVID-19. The prospective study material was composed of cDNA or gDNA derived from T cells, B-cell-depleted T cells, or PBMCs. Subjects who had been exposed to COVID-19, were actively infected with it, or had recovered from it provided the deeply sampled blood TCRbeta repertoires that made up the dataset. The repertoires were released in a freely available public database intended as a resource for research on the immune response to SARS-CoV-2. The samples were drawn from the first 160 participants of the ongoing ImmuneRACE study and from 1,254 subjects provided by 6 global collaborators. The sample metadata nearly always contained a de-identified subject ID, COVID-19 status, age in years and sex. Where available, HLA class I and class II types were taken from metadata supplied by the sample provider and were not determined by assay-based typing. The research as a whole found: How much clinical and demographic metadata was included differed by source and by participant, and the metadata was provided uncurated.

Participants in the prospective study were aged about 18 to 95 years, lived in 24 United States geographic areas, and enrolled through a virtual design. Cohort assignment in the prospective study relied on participant-reported clinical history from a screening survey and a study questionnaire. Recovered participants in ImmuneRACE Cohort 3 were defined by two consecutive negative NP/OP PCR tests, clearance by a healthcare professional, or resolution of symptoms. Mobile phlebotomists in the prospective study collected whole blood, serum and a nasopharyngeal or oropharyngeal swab from every participant. Prospective study participants could optionally give additional blood draws and questionnaires over an approximately two-month period. Before DNA extraction, prospective study blood samples were shipped either frozen or at room temperature. Worth noting for this clone: The antigen it binds to is not known. Base qualities are missing; no much larger clone stands one base away.

TCRbeta CDR3 regions were amplified from genomic DNA using the immunoSEQ Assay, a bias-controlled multiplex PCR. As for the authors' bioinformatics: The number of nucleated cells in each sample was estimated from the amplification of reference gene primers within the assay. To quantify the absolute abundance of each unique TCRbeta CDR3 rearrangement, sequence reads were collapsed and filtered. For each sample, productive Simpson clonality was calculated as the square root of Simpson's diversity index across productive rearrangements. TCRdb re-hosts the immuneACCESS table, in-frame sequences only. Its copies lack some clones; in the studies checked, an unresolved V gene accounts for under half of them, and the cause for the rest is not known. V, J and clone size are those of that table, while D and trimming were read from the DNA. Across this sample there are more than 300,000 clones, with more than 85% seen only once. The ten largest account for around a sixth of the sample.

The V and J ends are trimmed by 5 bases and 5 bases, leaving 16 bases between them. CDR3 length: 15 amino acids, cysteine to phenylalanine. The CDR3 DNA has 45 bases and is translated from base 1. Taken from the germline V gene, the CDR1 and CDR2 loops are MDHEN and SYDVKM. The rearranged segments are TRBV28 and TRBJ1-5; the D gene remains uncertain. Sequencing was done on a sample of PBMCs or T cells enriched from blood (not recorded which). This clonotype was sampled from a woman aged 25 to 45 who had recovered from COVID-19. The CDR3 region reads CASSREGTRDQPQHF. The bases read TGTGCCAGCAGTCGGGAAGGAACGCGAGATCAGCCCCAGCATTTT.